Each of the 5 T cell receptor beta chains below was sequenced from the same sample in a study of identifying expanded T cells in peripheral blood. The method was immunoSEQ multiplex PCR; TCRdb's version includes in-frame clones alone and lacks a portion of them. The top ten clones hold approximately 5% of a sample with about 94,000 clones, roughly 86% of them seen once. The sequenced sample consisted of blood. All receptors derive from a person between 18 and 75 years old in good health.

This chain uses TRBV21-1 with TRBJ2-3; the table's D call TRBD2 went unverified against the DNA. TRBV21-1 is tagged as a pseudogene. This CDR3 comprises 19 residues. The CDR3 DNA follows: TGTGCCAGCAGCAAAAATCCCGCCGAGGAGGATGAAGTACCAGATACGCAGTATTTT. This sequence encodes CASSKNPAEEDEVPDTQYF.

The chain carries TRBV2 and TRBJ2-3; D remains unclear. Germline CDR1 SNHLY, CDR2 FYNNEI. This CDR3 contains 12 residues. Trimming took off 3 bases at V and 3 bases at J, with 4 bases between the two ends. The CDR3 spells CASSDLTDTQYF. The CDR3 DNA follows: TGTGCCAGCAGTGATTTGACAGATACGCAGTATTTT.

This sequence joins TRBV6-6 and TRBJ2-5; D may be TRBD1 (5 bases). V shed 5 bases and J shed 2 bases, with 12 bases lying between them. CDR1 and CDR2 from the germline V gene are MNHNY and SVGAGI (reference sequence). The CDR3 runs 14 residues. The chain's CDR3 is CASSPLRQQETQYF. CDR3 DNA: TGTGCCAGCAGTCCCCTCCGACAGCAAGAGACCCAGTACTTC.

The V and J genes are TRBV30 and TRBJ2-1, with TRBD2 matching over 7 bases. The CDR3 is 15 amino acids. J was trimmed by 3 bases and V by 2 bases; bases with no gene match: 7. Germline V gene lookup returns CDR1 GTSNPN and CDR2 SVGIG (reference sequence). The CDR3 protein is CAWSQHSGGYNEQFF. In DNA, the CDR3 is TGTGCCTGGAGTCAACACTCGGGGGGCTACAATGAGCAGTTCTTC.

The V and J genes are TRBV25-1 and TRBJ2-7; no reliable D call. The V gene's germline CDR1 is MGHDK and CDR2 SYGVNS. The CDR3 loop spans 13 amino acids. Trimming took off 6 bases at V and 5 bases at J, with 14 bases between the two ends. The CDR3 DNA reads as TGTGCCAGCAGAGGACCAGTGAGTCACGAGCAGTACTTC. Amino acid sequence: CASRGPVSHEQYF.